This T cell receptor beta chain comes out of a study of CD8+ T cells in alopecia areata. Findings and limits, study-wide: Scalp specimens additionally yield sequences from normal skin's resident alphabeta T cells.

Investigators isolated RNA and reverse transcribed it into cDNA to act as the sequencing template. Produced via immunoSEQ multiplex PCR; TCRdb's table is partial and in-frame only. The table includes about 180,000 clones, around 71% detected once. Peripheral blood and lesional scalp punch biopsies came from alopecia areata patients. The sorting of PBMCs gave CD4+ and CD8+ T cells. Germline V gives CDR1 PRHDT, CDR2 FYEKMQ (reference sequence). V lost 5 bases to trimming and J lost 4 bases, with 18 bases between them. CDR3 length: 16 amino acids. Concerning this clone itself: The antigen remains undetermined.

The sample here was CD8+ T cells sorted from blood, taken at week 0. The rearrangement uses TRBV13 and TRBJ2-1; D gene uncertain. The clonotype comes from a human donor with alopecia areata. In DNA form, the CDR3 reads TGTGCCAGCAGCCACACAACAAGGCCTTATTACAATGAGCAGTTCTTC. This translates into CASSHTTRPYYNEQFF.